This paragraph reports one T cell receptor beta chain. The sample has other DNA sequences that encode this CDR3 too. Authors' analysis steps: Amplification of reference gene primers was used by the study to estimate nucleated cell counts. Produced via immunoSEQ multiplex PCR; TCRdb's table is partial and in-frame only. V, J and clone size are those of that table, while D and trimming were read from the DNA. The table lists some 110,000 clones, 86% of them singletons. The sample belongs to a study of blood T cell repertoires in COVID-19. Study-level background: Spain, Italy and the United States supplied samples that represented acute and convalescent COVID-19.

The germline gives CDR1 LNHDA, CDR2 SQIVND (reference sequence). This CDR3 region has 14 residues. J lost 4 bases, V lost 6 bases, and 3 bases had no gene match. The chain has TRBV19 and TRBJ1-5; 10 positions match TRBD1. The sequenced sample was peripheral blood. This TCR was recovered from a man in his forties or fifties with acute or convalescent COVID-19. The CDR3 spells CASRRTGGNQPQHF. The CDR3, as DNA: TGTGCCAGTAGAAGGACAGGGGGGAATCAGCCCCAGCATTTT.